The next 23 T cell receptor beta chains were all read from a single sample in a study of neurological immune-mediated disorders. Time point: longitudinal time-point 1 (baseline). TCRdb ran MiXCR on the 5' RACE reads and lists one entry per CDR3 protein. This repertoire shows tens of thousands of distinct CDR3 sequences, around 2.9% found once; its top ten account for around 8%. What was sequenced was PBMCs. Receptors originate from a woman aged 55-69 years with multiple sclerosis.

This clonotype has a count of ten or more. This chain links TRBV28 with TRBJ1-1; D perhaps matches TRBD1 (5 bases). The CDR3 runs to 14 residues. Germline CDR1 reads MDHEN; CDR2 reads SYDVKM. Trimming shortened V by 2 bases and J by 5 bases, and 12 bases separated the two germline ends. The CDR3 here is CASSLGGGGTEAFF. CDR3 DNA sequence: TGTGCCAGCAGTTTAGGAGGTGGGGGGACTGAAGCTTTCTTT.

This clonotype came up many times. The chain carries TRBV5-1 and TRBJ2-1, with 12 bases that match TRBD2. V was pared by 3 bases and J by 6 bases, with 13 bases of the junction left unmatched. From germline, CDR1 is SGHRS and CDR2 YFSETQ. The CDR3 totals 18 residues. CDR3 amino acids: CASSSFSAGTSGLNEQFF. For the CDR3, the DNA is TGCGCCAGCAGCTCTTTTTCTGCCGGGACTAGCGGGCTCAATGAGCAGTTCTTC.

This clonotype has ten or more counts. The chain has TRBV5-1 and TRBJ2-5; D might be TRBD1 (5 bases). Germline V gene data show CDR1 as SGHRS and CDR2 as YFSETQ. The CDR3 covers 15 residues. V shed 4 bases and J shed 5 bases, with 18 bases lying between them. The CDR3 is CASSRTPAGIETQYF. In DNA, the CDR3 is TGCGCCAGCAGCCGGACACCGGCAGGGATTGAGACCCAGTACTTC.

This clonotype was seen repeatedly, ten times or more. This CDR3 reads CASSVATDNSPLHF. For the CDR3, the DNA is TGTGCCAGCAGCGTAGCGACAGATAATTCACCCCTCCACTTT. This rearrangement joins TRBV9 to TRBJ1-6, with a tentative D call TRBD1 (5 bases). Germline CDR1 and CDR2: SGDLS and YYNGEE. CDR3 size: 14 residues. Trimming removed 0 bases at V and 5 bases at J, with 6 bases between.

This clonotype was picked up many times. This sequence joins TRBV7-8 and TRBJ1-2, with 10 bases that match TRBD1. The CDR3 is 15 amino acids. Germline values: CDR1 SGHVS, CDR2 FQNEAQ. V shed 5 bases and J 0 bases; nucleotides not matched to a gene: 3. The CDR3 DNA reads TGTGCCAGCAGCGGACAGGGGGAATCTAACTATGGCTACACCTTC. Translated: CASSGQGESNYGYTF.

This clonotype was observed at least ten times. The J gene is TRBJ2-3, the V gene TRBV7-7; D remains unclear. Trimming pared 5 bases from V and 0 bases from J, leaving 12 bases between. This CDR3 comprises 15 residues. CDR1 and CDR2 (germline): SSHAT, FNYEAQ (reference sequence). The CDR3 is CASSRTPSSTDTQYF. The CDR3 DNA reads TGTGCCAGCAGCCGGACCCCCTCGAGCACAGATACGCAGTATTTT. The variable domain in full, with the rest retrieved from reference TRBV7-7 and TRBJ2-3, is GAGVSQSPRYKVTKRGQDVTLRCDPISSHATLYWYQQALGQGPEFLTYFNYEAQPDKSGLPSDRFSAERPEGSISTLTIQRTEQRDSAMYRCASSRTPSSTDTQYFGPGTRLTVL.

The gene calls are TRBV20-1 and TRBJ2-1; TRBD1 agrees at 7 bases. The CDR3 totals 13 residues. Germline assignment: CDR1 DFQATT and CDR2 SNEGSKA (reference sequence). J was trimmed by 7 bases and V by 7 bases; bases with no gene match: 10. For the CDR3, the DNA is TGCAGTGATAAGGGGGCAGGCCTTAATGAGCAGTTCTTC. It specifies CSDKGAGLNEQFF.

Of note for this clonotype: Possible read error: a much larger clone is one base away. This chain links TRBV12-3 or TRBV12-4 with TRBJ2-2; D unresolved. With 5 bases removed from V and 7 bases from J, the gap between germline ends came to 14 bases. The CDR3 loop spans 14 amino acids. The CDR3 nucleotides read TGTGCCAGCAGTCACCAGAGTGGGTTCGGGGAGCTGTTTTTT. It yields the protein CASSHQSGFGELFF.

This clonotype was picked up many times. CDR3 region: CASSLGGRQETQYF. The DNA of the CDR3 is TGTGCCAGCAGTCTAGGTGGCAGGCAAGAGACCCAGTACTTC. The V gene is TRBV12-3 or TRBV12-4, the J gene TRBJ2-5; D is ambiguous. This CDR3 contains 14 residues. The V end lost 5 bases, the J end lost 2 bases, and 12 bases lay between the germline ends.

Details on this clonotype: Compared with germline, one end of the junction differs, possibly owing to a read error. The rearrangement links TRBV20-1 to TRBJ1-6; D ambiguous. CDR3 length: 13 amino acids. Germline V gives CDR1 DFQATT, CDR2 SNEGSKA (reference sequence). The CDR3 reads CSAGPTRGSTLNF. CDR3 nucleotide sequence: TGCAGTGCCGGGCCCACCCGGGGTTCAACCCTCAACTTT.

This clonotype came up many times. The chain recombines TRBV2 with TRBJ1-1, with D possibly matching TRBD1 (6 bases). Between the trimmed V and J ends, which lost 5 bases and 1 base, there was a span of 11 bases. The germline gives CDR1 SNHLY, CDR2 FYNNEI. The CDR3 extends over 14 amino acids. The CDR3 loop is CASSITGSNTEAFF. CDR3 nucleotides: TGTGCCAGCAGTATAACAGGGTCGAACACTGAAGCTTTCTTT.

This clonotype was counted many times. V is TRBV5-1 and J is TRBJ1-1, with 7 bases fitting TRBD1. CDR1 and CDR2 (germline): SGHRS, YFSETQ. After removal of 0 bases from V and 4 bases from J, the junction contained 3 bases not matched to a gene. The CDR3 extends over 14 amino acids. CDR3 residues: CASSLATGTTEAFF. In DNA, the CDR3 is TGCGCCAGCAGCTTGGCGACAGGGACCACTGAAGCTTTCTTT.

In its sample, this clonotype was seen many times. This chain connects TRBV10-1 to TRBJ2-1, with TRBD2 matching 11 bases. With V trimmed by 7 bases and J by 7 bases, 12 bases remained unmatched. The length of the CDR3 is 16 residues. The germline V gene has CDR1 WNHNN and CDR2 SYGVQD (reference sequence). In DNA form, the CDR3 reads TGCGCCAGCACCGCTGATAGCGGGGGGGCCGGTAATGAGCAGTTCTTC. This sequence encodes CASTADSGGAGNEQFF.

This clonotype was seen many times. The rearrangement joins TRBV7-9 to TRBJ1-4, with unresolved D. CDR3 length: 15 residues. Trimming cost V 3 bases and J 5 bases, with 13 bases left between them. The germline gives CDR1 SEHNR, CDR2 FQNEAQ (reference sequence). The chain's CDR3 is CASSFGQVPNEKLFF. The DNA of the CDR3 is TGTGCCAGCAGCTTCGGCCAGGTCCCAAATGAAAAACTGTTTTTT.

This clonotype ranks as medium-sized (0.01 to 0.1%). This sequence joins TRBV5-1 and TRBJ2-1; the D is unclear. The CDR3 has 13 residues. The V end was cut by 1 base, the J end by 3 bases, with 5 bases between. Germline V lookup: CDR1 SGHRS, CDR2 YFSETQ. DNA for the CDR3: TGCGCCAGCAGCTTGAGCGTCTACAATGAGCAGTTCTTC. This codes for CASSLSVYNEQFF.

This clonotype was counted ten times or more. The chain links TRBV6-5 to TRBJ1-6, with D hard to call. This CDR3 region has 14 residues. Trimming left V 6 bases short and J 5 bases short, with 11 bases between. The germline CDR1 and CDR2 sequences are MNHEY and SVGAGI. The CDR3 protein is CASSGLINNSPLHF. CDR3 nucleotide sequence: TGTGCCAGCAGCGGACTGATTAATAATTCACCCCTCCACTTT.

This clonotype was recorded many times. The genes are TRBV20-1 and TRBJ2-3; D unclear. This CDR3 is 11 amino acids long. Germline CDR1 is DFQATT and CDR2 is SNEGSKA (reference sequence). V dropped 0 bases and J dropped 5 bases, with 3 bases sitting between them. Here the CDR3 DNA reads TGCAGTGCTAGAGACAAAGATACGCAGTATTTT. It specifies CSARDKDTQYF.

This clonotype has a count of ten or more. Here the CDR3 reads CSARRDGLGNEQFF. CDR3 in DNA: TGCAGTGCTAGAAGGGACGGCCTGGGCAATGAGCAGTTCTTC. This rearrangement joins TRBV20-1 to TRBJ2-1; D could derive from TRBD1 or TRBD2 (5 bases each). The germline V gene encodes CDR1 DFQATT and CDR2 SNEGSKA (reference sequence). Trimming stripped 2 bases from V and 6 bases from J, with 14 bases between. The CDR3 is made up of 14 amino acids.

The sample holds many counts of this clonotype. This chain links TRBV7-9 with TRBJ1-3; D gene ambiguous. The germline V and J ends were trimmed by 0 bases and 0 bases, with 6 bases remaining between them. This CDR3 is built from 15 residues. The germline V gene encodes CDR1 SEHNR and CDR2 FQNEAQ (reference sequence). This CDR3 reads CASSLARPSGNTIYF. The CDR3 nucleotides are TGTGCCAGCAGCTTAGCCCGGCCCTCTGGAAACACCATATATTTT.

This clonotype is categorized as medium-sized. The chain links TRBV15 to TRBJ2-6; D is uncertain. Trimming removed 0 bases from V and 0 bases from J, with 6 bases in between. The CDR3 runs to 16 residues. Germline V CDR1 and CDR2: LNHNV, YYDKDF (reference sequence). In DNA, the CDR3 is TGTGCCACCAGCAGAGATCGAAGCTCTGGGGCCAACGTCCTGACTTTC. It codes for CATSRDRSSGANVLTF.

This clonotype was counted many times. The rearrangement links TRBV20-1 to TRBJ2-3, with TRBD2 as a possible D gene (5 bases). Germline loops: CDR1 DFQATT, CDR2 SNEGSKA (reference sequence). The CDR3 contains 12 residues. Trimming shortened V by 5 bases and J by 5 bases, and 11 bases separated the two germline ends. The CDR3 DNA is TGCAGTGCTCGTCAACTAGTAGATACGCAGTATTTT. This codes for CSARQLVDTQYF.

This clonotype was seen many times. This chain's CDR3 is CATSTKLGGSGANVLTF. The CDR3 DNA reads TGTGCCACCAGCACCAAGCTGGGGGGCTCTGGGGCCAACGTCCTGACTTTC. The rearrangement uses TRBV15 and TRBJ2-6, with a weak D call TRBD2 (6 bases). CDR1 is LNHNV and CDR2 is YYDKDF in the germline V gene (reference sequence). Trimming took 4 bases from V and 0 from J, leaving 13 bases between them. The CDR3 loop spans 17 amino acids.

This clonotype was observed many times. The rearrangement uses TRBV18 and TRBJ2-3; TRBD2 matches at 10 bases. This CDR3 contains 16 residues. Trimming removed 1 base from V and 3 bases from J; junction bases left unmatched: 4. Germline CDR1 reads KGHSH; CDR2 reads LQKENI. The CDR3 DNA follows: TGTGCCAGCTCACCACGCGGTAGCGGGGGGACAGATACGCAGTATTTT. Protein: CASSPRGSGGTDTQYF.